This record looks at one TCR beta chain sequence and its context. The sample is drawn from a study of T-cell reconstitution after alpha-beta-depleted transplantation in children. The V end lost 0 bases, the J end lost 3 bases, and 15 bases lay between the germline ends. Germline loops: CDR1 SGHRS, CDR2 YFSETQ. The CDR3 loop spans 17 amino acids. Unique molecular identifiers tagged the TCRbeta library. One entry per CDR3 protein, called by TCRdb with MiXCR from the PCR reads. The sample records approximately 640,000 distinct CDR3 sequences, approximately 16% being singletons. The material sequenced was PBMCs from the stem cell graft donor, taken from the stem cell graft. The chain combines TRBV5-1 with TRBJ1-4, with D perhaps TRBD1 (5 bases). The sequence came from a human donor who donated a stem cell graft to a child with acute myeloid leukemia. CDR3 protein: CASSLGSGTASNEKLFF. For the CDR3, the DNA is TGCGCCAGCAGCTTGGGATCCGGGACCGCGTCTAATGAAAAACTGTTTTTT.